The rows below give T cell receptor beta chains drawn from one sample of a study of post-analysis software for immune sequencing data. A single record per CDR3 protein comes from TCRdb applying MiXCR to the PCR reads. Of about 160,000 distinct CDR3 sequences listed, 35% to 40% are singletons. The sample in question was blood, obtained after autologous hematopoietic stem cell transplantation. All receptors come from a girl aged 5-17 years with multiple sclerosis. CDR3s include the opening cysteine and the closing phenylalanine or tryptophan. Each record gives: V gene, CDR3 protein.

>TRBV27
CASSRLASNQPQHF
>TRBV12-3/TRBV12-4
CASRQGTLSYEQYF
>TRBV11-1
CASSPQGIEAFF
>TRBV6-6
CASSRGQGAGETQYF
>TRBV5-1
CASSLETDYEQYF
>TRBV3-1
CTSSLSSGANVLTF
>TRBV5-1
CASSLGQGSNIQYF
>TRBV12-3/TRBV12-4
CASSPDRGQRDAQYF
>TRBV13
CASSRDQRNTGELFF
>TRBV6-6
CASRLDRGNQETQYF
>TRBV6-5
CASSRAGMNTEAFF
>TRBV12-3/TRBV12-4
CASSRTRLAGLTDTQYF
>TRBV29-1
CSVEAWQGANYGYTF
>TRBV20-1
CSARLGGWRSRQETQYF
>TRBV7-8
CASSLELVSSYEQYF
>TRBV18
CASSPSVATPFTDTQYF
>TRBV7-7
CASSPGGTSYNEQFF
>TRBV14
CASSQRLAGNEQFF
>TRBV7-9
CASSETSGGTEAFF
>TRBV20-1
CSARDVGTAGWGETQYF
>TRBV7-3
CASSSGTFQFF
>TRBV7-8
CASSPERELGYEQYF
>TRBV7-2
CASSPPGGLGNEQFF
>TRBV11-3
CASSWGQERSYNSPLHF
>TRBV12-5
CASGPGTSGSQETQYF